The 25 T cell receptor beta chains below all came from one sample that was sequenced in a study of T cells in localized non-small cell lung cancer. Clones were read by immunoSEQ multiplex PCR, and TCRdb kept only the in-frame ones, dropping some. The table lists some 50,000 clones, roughly 88% of them singletons. Sequences were derived from peripheral blood mononuclear cells, sampled before any cancer treatment. The receptors were sampled from a man aged 35 to 69 with stage III lung adenocarcinoma.

The CDR3 loop is CASRPYHSYNEQFF. The DNA of the CDR3 is TGTGCCAGCAGGCCGTATCACTCCTACAATGAGCAGTTCTTC. This chain connects TRBV27 to TRBJ2-1; D is unresolved. V was pared by 6 bases and J by 0 bases, with 9 bases between. The CDR3 is 14 amino acids. CDR1 and CDR2 (germline): MNHEY, SMNVEV (reference sequence).

This chain uses TRBV11-2 with TRBJ2-7; TRBD1 might be the D (5 bases). CDR1 is SGHAT, CDR2 FQNNGV, per germline. The CDR3 is made up of 13 amino acids. The V gene lost 3 bases and the J gene lost 5 bases, with 11 bases spanning the gap. The DNA of the CDR3 is TGTGCCAGCAGCTTGGCCAGGACAAACGAGCAGTACTTC. This codes for CASSLARTNEQYF.

The chain is built from TRBV19 and TRBJ1-5; weak D call: TRBD1 (5 bases). Germline lookup yields CDR1 LNHDA and CDR2 SQIVND (reference sequence). The CDR3 has 12 amino acids. V was clipped by 6 bases and J by 11 bases, with 14 bases between them. This CDR3 reads CASRGQEGTQHF. In DNA form, the CDR3 reads TGTGCCAGTAGGGGGCAGGAAGGAACCCAGCATTTT.

The chain joins TRBV7-8 to TRBJ2-7; 7 bases fit TRBD1. CDR3 length: 15 amino acids. V was clipped by 3 bases and J by 4 bases; unmatched bases: 9. In germline, CDR1 is SGHVS, CDR2 FQNEAQ. The CDR3 nucleotides read TGTGCCAGCAGCTTTAGCCGGGACAGAGAATACGAGCAGTACTTC. Translated: CASSFSRDREYEQYF.

This chain links TRBV2 with TRBJ1-4; possible D gene TRBD1, 5 bases. With 2 bases removed from V and 1 base from J, the gap between germline ends came to 5 bases. The CDR3 loop spans 14 amino acids. Germline assignment: CDR1 SNHLY and CDR2 FYNNEI. The chain's CDR3 is CASSEQGTNEKLFF. CDR3 DNA sequence: TGTGCCAGCAGTGAACAGGGAACTAATGAAAAACTGTTTTTT.

The rearrangement links TRBV4-2 to TRBJ2-5, with 9 bases lining up with TRBD2. There are 15 residues in the CDR3. After removal of 4 bases from V and 4 bases from J, the junction contained 7 bases not matched to a gene. Per the germline V gene, CDR1 is LGHNA and CDR2 is YNFKEQ. CDR3 loop: CASSPVAGAGETQYF. CDR3 bases: TGTGCCAGCAGCCCCGTAGCGGGGGCAGGAGAGACCCAGTACTTC.

This rearrangement joins TRBV6-6 to TRBJ1-2; possible D gene TRBD1, 5 bases. V lost 2 bases and J lost 4, with 8 bases in between. Germline V gene sequence: CDR1 MNHNY, CDR2 SVGAGI (reference sequence). This CDR3 is built from 13 residues. The CDR3 sequence: CASSYGAGYGYTF. The CDR3 DNA sequence: TGTGCCAGCAGTTACGGGGCAGGCTATGGCTACACCTTC.

The gene calls are TRBV28 and TRBJ2-1; 11 bases fit TRBD2. V was pared by 5 bases and J by 5 bases, with 8 bases of the junction left unmatched. CDR1 and CDR2 from the germline V gene are MDHEN and SYDVKM. The CDR3 totals 16 residues. In DNA, the CDR3 is TGTGCCAGCAGTATTGGTGGGACTAGCGGAAACAATGAGCAGTTCTTC. It is translated as CASSIGGTSGNNEQFF.

This chain uses TRBV6-5 with TRBJ1-1; D is perhaps TRBD1 (5 bases). The germline V gene has CDR1 MNHEY and CDR2 SVGAGI. The CDR3 has 15 amino acids. V was cut by 2 bases and J by 6 bases, with 16 bases left in between. Written as DNA, the CDR3 is TGTGCCAGCAGTTACGGGGGTCTTGCTCGGGCTGAAGCTTTCTTT. Protein product: CASSYGGLARAEAFF.

V usage is TRBV18 and J usage is TRBJ1-4; D gene unclear. V was shortened by 3 bases and J by 5 bases, with 7 bases between the two germline ends. The CDR3 is made up of 13 amino acids. Germline CDR1 and CDR2: KGHSH and LQKENI. CDR3 nucleotide sequence: TGTGCCAGCTCACCGTCACTAAATGAAAAACTGTTTTTT. Translated, it gives CASSPSLNEKLFF.

This clone has a single count. The chain couples TRBV7-2 to TRBJ2-2; a weak D match, TRBD2 (6 bases). The CDR3 is 12 residues long. In germline, CDR1 is SGHTA, CDR2 FQGNSA. V lost 8 bases to trimming and J lost 7 bases, with 11 bases between them. CDR3 amino acids: CASGKGLGELFF. The CDR3 DNA reads as TGTGCCAGCGGGAAGGGACTCGGGGAGCTGTTTTTT.

The rearrangement links TRBV7-7 to TRBJ2-1; 7 bases map to TRBD1. The CDR3 is 14 amino acids. Germline-derived CDR1 and CDR2 are SSHAT and FNYEAQ (reference sequence). V lost 5 bases to trimming and J lost 6 bases; unmatched junction nucleotides: 7. CDR3 bases: TGTGCCAGCAGCCTATCGACAGGGAGCAATGAGCAGTTCTTC. It codes for CASSLSTGSNEQFF.

The genes are TRBV30 and TRBJ2-1; 7 bases are a match to TRBD1. Germline lookup yields CDR1 GTSNPN and CDR2 SVGIG (reference sequence). The CDR3 runs to 12 residues. J gave up 12 bases and V 5 bases, and 10 bases lay outside the gene matches. This CDR3 reads CAWSPAGTVQFF. CDR3 coding DNA: TGTGCCTGGTCCCCCGCCGGGACAGTGCAGTTCTTC.

The rearrangement links TRBV6-5 to TRBJ1-3, with TRBD1 matching 8 bases. J was trimmed by 4 bases and V by 0 bases; bases with no gene match: 2. The CDR3 extends over 15 amino acids. Germline V CDR1 and CDR2: MNHEY, SVGAGI. In nucleotides, the CDR3 is TGTGCCAGCAGTTACTCGACAGGGGCAGGAAACACCATATATTTT. Protein: CASSYSTGAGNTIYF.

This clone is a singleton in its sample. The V and J genes are TRBV7-2 and TRBJ2-7; 9 nucleotides align to TRBD2. After removal of 4 bases from V and 2 bases from J, the junction contained 6 bases not matched to a gene. The CDR3 spans 15 residues. From germline, CDR1 is SGHTA and CDR2 FQGNSA. CDR3: CASSSSSGTTYEQYF. The CDR3 bases are TGTGCCAGCAGCTCCTCTAGCGGGACTACCTACGAGCAGTACTTC.

J is TRBJ2-4 and V is TRBV4-1; 7 bases align to TRBD1. The V and J ends lost 2 bases and 0 bases, in that order; junction bases with no gene match: 7. This CDR3 is 17 amino acids long. Germline V gene lookup returns CDR1 MGHRA and CDR2 YSYEKL. In DNA form, the CDR3 reads TGCGCCAGCAGCCAAAACGAGTACAGGGGAGCCAAAAACATTCAGTACTTC. Protein sequence: CASSQNEYRGAKNIQYF.

The chain uses TRBV2 and TRBJ1-4; no clear D gene. This CDR3 spans 13 amino acids. Looked up from germline, CDR1 is SNHLY and CDR2 is FYNNEI. Between the trimmed V and J ends, which lost 7 bases and 8 bases, there was a span of 14 bases. The CDR3 loop reads CASTEIGNEKLFF. The CDR3 DNA reads as TGTGCCAGCACCGAGATAGGGAACGAAAAACTGTTTTTT. The whole variable domain, filled in from reference TRBV2 and TRBJ1-4, reads EPEVTQTPSHQVTQMGQEVILRCVPISNHLYFYWYRQILGQKVEFLVSFYNNEISEKSEIFDDQFSVERPDGSNFTLKIRSTKLEDSAMYFCASTEIGNEKLFFGSGTQLSVL.

In the case of this clone: The junction does not match germline at one end; this may be a read error. This rearrangement joins TRBV9 to TRBJ2-2; tentative D call: TRBD2 (5 bases). This CDR3 is built from 13 residues. In germline, CDR1 is SGDLS, CDR2 YYNGEE. The chain's CDR3 is CAGRRSNTGELFF. The CDR3 nucleotides are TGTGCCGGCAGGAGGTCGAACACCGGGGAGCTGTTTTTT.

CDR3 region: CASSPNTGRGDQPQHF. The CDR3 coding sequence is TGTGCCAGCAGTCCTAACACAGGGAGGGGGGATCAGCCCCAGCATTTT. The chain links TRBV28 to TRBJ1-5, with D maybe TRBD1 (6 bases). The CDR3 runs 16 residues. CDR1 is MDHEN and CDR2 is SYDVKM in the germline V gene. V lost 5 bases, J lost 5 bases, and 19 bases lay in between.

This clone was seen a handful of times. The chain couples TRBV7-2 to TRBJ1-6; maybe TRBD1 (6 bases). The V end lost 1 base, the J end lost 10 bases, and 17 bases lay between the germline ends. Germline V gene sequence: CDR1 SGHTA, CDR2 FQGNSA. The length of the CDR3 is 16 residues. The CDR3 protein is CASSLVGQGFGSPLHF. The CDR3 coding sequence is TGTGCCAGCAGCTTAGTAGGGCAGGGGTTCGGATCACCCCTCCACTTT. The whole variable domain, remainder taken from reference TRBV7-2 and TRBJ1-6, is GAGVSQSPSNKVTEKGKDVELRCDPISGHTALYWYRQSLGQGLEFLIYFQGNSAPDKSGLPSDRFSAERTGGSVSTLTIQRTQQEDSAVYLCASSLVGQGFGSPLHFGNGTRLTVT.

The chain is built from TRBV7-3 and TRBJ2-6, with 9 bases fitting TRBD2. The CDR3 is 14 amino acids. J was trimmed by 12 bases and V by 4 bases; bases with no gene match: 7. The V gene's germline CDR1 is SGHTA and CDR2 FQGTGA. DNA for the CDR3: TGTGCCAGCAGCTCCACCGGGACTAGCAGCGTCCTGACTTTC. Residues: CASSSTGTSSVLTF.

The chain has TRBV9 and TRBJ1-3, with D maybe TRBD1 (6 bases). With 0 bases removed from V and 4 bases from J, the gap between germline ends came to 11 bases. CDR1 and CDR2 (germline): SGDLS, YYNGEE. The CDR3 consists of 15 residues. The DNA for the CDR3 is TGTGCCAGCAGCGTAGAGCAGGGGCTAGGAAACACCATATATTTT. Its protein product is CASSVEQGLGNTIYF.

The gene calls are TRBV5-1 and TRBJ1-2; D unresolved. This CDR3 is built from 16 residues. Trimming shortened V by 0 bases and J by 5 bases, and 17 bases separated the two germline ends. The germline V gene encodes CDR1 SGHRS and CDR2 YFSETQ. The CDR3 DNA is TGCGCCAGCAGCTTGGCCCTCAGTTCCAAGGTATATGGCTACACCTTC. The encoded protein is CASSLALSSKVYGYTF.

This clone has just one count. The chain employs TRBV28 and TRBJ1-5, with TRBD1 as a possible D gene (6 bases). CDR1 MDHEN and CDR2 SYDVKM come from the germline V gene. The CDR3 is 17 residues long. V was shortened by 5 bases and J by 0 bases, with 17 bases between the two germline ends. CDR3 DNA sequence: TGTGCCAGCAGTCTCGACAGGTGGGGCTATAGCAATCAGCCCCAGCATTTT. This translates into CASSLDRWGYSNQPQHF. Full variable domain (rest looked up from reference TRBV28 and TRBJ1-5): DVKVTQSSRYLVKRTGEKVFLECVQDMDHENMFWYRQDPGLGLRLIYFSYDVKMKEKGDIPEGYSVSREKKERFSLILESASTNQTSMYLCASSLDRWGYSNQPQHFGDGTRLSIL.

The chain links TRBV11-3 to TRBJ2-1; 7 bases line up with TRBD2. Germline values: CDR1 SGHNT, CDR2 YENEEA. The ends lost 5 bases at V and 7 bases at J; junction bases unmatched: 5. This CDR3 is 13 amino acids long. CDR3 bases: TGTGCCAGCAGCCCCAGGGACTATAATGAGCAGTTCTTC. Translating it yields CASSPRDYNEQFF.